One and the same sample provided the 27 T cell receptor beta chains below, sequenced in a study of blood T cell repertoires in COVID-19. The method was immunoSEQ multiplex PCR; TCRdb's version includes in-frame clones alone and lacks a portion of them. The data show 95,000 to 120,000 clones, more than 75% seen once. The sequenced sample was peripheral blood. These receptors all stem from a man between 40 and 49 years old with acute or convalescent COVID-19.

The rearrangement uses TRBV6-6 and TRBJ2-7, with 13 bases matching TRBD2. The V and J ends lost 5 bases and 6 bases, in that order; junction bases with no gene match: 4. This CDR3 has 14 amino acids. Germline V lookup: CDR1 MNHNY, CDR2 SVGAGI (reference sequence). CDR3 sequence: CASSTGLAGSEQYF. The CDR3 nucleotides read TGTGCCAGCAGTACGGGACTAGCGGGGTCCGAGCAGTACTTC.

The chain has TRBV18 and TRBJ1-5; TRBD1 matches 7 bases. The CDR3 contains 16 residues. Looked up from germline, CDR1 is KGHSH and CDR2 is LQKENI. The J segment lost 6 bases and the V segment lost 3 bases, leaving 11 bases of the junction unmatched. The CDR3 DNA follows: TGTGCCAGCTCACCCCGGGACAGCCTAGAAGGTCAGCCCCAGCATTTT. Protein product: CASSPRDSLEGQPQHF.

The rearrangement uses TRBV4-2 and TRBJ2-2, with a tentative D call TRBD2 (5 bases). Trimming removed 2 bases from V and 7 bases from J, with 11 bases in between. The germline V gene encodes CDR1 LGHNA and CDR2 YNFKEQ. This CDR3 region has 14 residues. The CDR3 coding sequence is TGTGCCAGCAGCCAAAGGGAGAGCATCGGGGAGCTGTTTTTT. Its translation: CASSQRESIGELFF.

This clone was seen only once. This chain uses TRBV3-1 (or the pseudogene TRBV3-2) with TRBJ2-1; 9 bases are a match to TRBD1. Trimming took 4 bases from V and 4 from J; bases not matched to a gene: 5. Germline loops: CDR1 LGHDT, CDR2 YNNKEL (reference sequence). CDR3 length equals 15 residues. Here the CDR3 DNA reads TGTGCCAGCAGCCGAAAAGGGACAGGGTACAATGAGCAGTTCTTC. Translating it yields CASSRKGTGYNEQFF.

This rearrangement joins TRBV6-5 to TRBJ1-4; tentatively, D is TRBD1 (6 bases). The ends were cut back, 7 bases at V and 8 bases at J, with 17 bases in the middle. This CDR3 has 14 amino acids. Looked up from germline, CDR1 is MNHEY and CDR2 is SVGAGI. The CDR3 DNA reads as TGTGCCAGCAATGGACCGGGACAACACGAAAAACTGTTTTTT. Encoded protein: CASNGPGQHEKLFF.

The chain is built from TRBV5-1 and TRBJ2-4; TRBD2 agrees at 11 bases. Germline lookup yields CDR1 SGHRS and CDR2 YFSETQ. Losses at the gene ends were 0 bases for V and 5 bases for J; bases not matched to a gene: 1. This CDR3 contains 15 residues. The DNA of the CDR3 is TGCGCCAGCAGCTTGGGTAGCGGGAGGGAAAACATTCAGTACTTC. Encoded protein: CASSLGSGRENIQYF.

The genes are TRBV6-1 and TRBJ2-7, with D tentatively TRBD1 (6 bases). The CDR3 sequence is 15 residues long. V lost 3 bases and J lost 3, with 15 bases in between. Looked up from germline, CDR1 is MNHNS and CDR2 is SASEGT. The CDR3 here is CASSEGATNYYEQYF. For the CDR3, the DNA is TGTGCCAGCAGTGAGGGGGCGACCAATTACTACGAGCAGTACTTC.

This clone was seen more than once but under ten times. The J gene is TRBJ1-1, the V gene TRBV4-2; tentatively, D is TRBD1 (6 bases). CDR1 LGHNA and CDR2 YNFKEQ come from the germline V gene. Trimming stripped 4 bases from V and 7 bases from J, with 16 bases between. There are 14 residues in the CDR3. The CDR3 nucleotides are TGTGCCAGCAGCCCCCCACAGGGTACTAGTGAAGCTTTCTTT. Translated, it gives CASSPPQGTSEAFF.

J is TRBJ1-2 and V is TRBV4-3, with unresolved D. CDR3 length: 14 residues. Germline assignment: CDR1 LGHNA and CDR2 YSLEER. Trimming cost V 0 bases and J 8 bases, with 13 bases left between them. As DNA, the CDR3 is TGCGCCAGCAGCCAAGAGGGCTTGGGTGGGGGCTACACCTTC. Amino acids: CASSQEGLGGGYTF.

This chain connects TRBV18 to TRBJ1-4; no reliable D call. With 3 bases removed from V and 5 bases from J, the gap between germline ends came to 13 bases. Germline V gives CDR1 KGHSH, CDR2 LQKENI. CDR3 length: 15 amino acids. CDR3 protein: CASSPSVEPNEKLFF. CDR3 in DNA: TGTGCCAGCTCACCTTCAGTCGAACCGAATGAAAAACTGTTTTTT.

V and J are TRBV7-3 and TRBJ1-1; D ambiguous. This CDR3 comprises 13 residues. Trimming took off 1 base at V and 5 bases at J, with 8 bases between the two ends. CDR1 SGHTA and CDR2 FQGTGA come from the germline V gene. CDR3 sequence: CASSLRRETEAFF. For the CDR3, the DNA is TGTGCCAGCAGCTTAAGGAGGGAGACTGAAGCTTTCTTT. Variable domain in full (rest from reference TRBV7-3 and TRBJ1-1): GAGVSQTPSNKVTEKGKYVELRCDPISGHTALYWYRQSLGQGPEFLIYFQGTGAADDSGLPNDRFFAVRPEGSVSTLKIQRTERGDSAVYLCASSLRRETEAFFGQGTRLTVV.

V is TRBV30 and J is TRBJ2-3; D might be TRBD2 (6 bases). The CDR3 contains 16 residues. Germline loops: CDR1 GTSNPN, CDR2 SVGIG (reference sequence). The V and J ends lost 2 bases and 2 bases respectively, with 17 bases between them. The CDR3 DNA is TGTGCCTGGAGTTCGTGGGACTCGGTTTTCACAGATACGCAGTATTTT. Translating gives CAWSSWDSVFTDTQYF.

The chain employs TRBV5-1 and TRBJ1-1; the D gene is possibly TRBD1 (5 bases). Germline CDR1 SGHRS, CDR2 YFSETQ. The CDR3 consists of 14 residues. The ends were cut back, 0 bases at V and 4 bases at J, with 10 bases in the middle. This CDR3 is CASSLGGRSTEAFF. In nucleotides, the CDR3 is TGCGCCAGCAGCTTGGGGGGCCGGAGCACTGAAGCTTTCTTT.

The chain couples TRBV12-2 to TRBJ1-1; the DNA was not used to check the table's D call, TRBD1. TRBV12-2 is a recognized pseudogene. The CDR3 covers 14 residues. CDR3 nucleotide sequence: TGTGCAAGTCGCTTGACAGACCAGAACACTGAAGCTTTCTTT. Amino acids: CASRLTDQNTEAFF.

V usage is TRBV5-4 and J usage is TRBJ1-2, with TRBD1 identical over 9 bases. Per the germline V gene, CDR1 is SGHNT and CDR2 is YYREEE (reference sequence). CDR3 length: 15 residues. After removal of 4 bases from V and 4 bases from J, the junction contained 8 bases not matched to a gene. CDR3 in DNA: TGTGCCAGCAGCGGACCGGGACAGGGAAGCTATGGCTACACCTTC. Its translation: CASSGPGQGSYGYTF.

This clone has just one count. V is TRBV2 and J is TRBJ1-1; perhaps TRBD1 as D (6 bases). Trimming took 5 bases from V and 0 from J, leaving 7 bases between them. The CDR3 contains 13 residues. Germline-derived CDR1 and CDR2 are SNHLY and FYNNEI. CDR3 sequence: CASSTGMNTEAFF. DNA for the CDR3: TGTGCCAGCAGTACAGGGATGAACACTGAAGCTTTCTTT.

This rearrangement joins TRBV15 to TRBJ1-2; 7 bases are shared with TRBD1. V lost 4 bases, J lost 6 bases, and 8 bases stayed unmatched. The CDR3 has 14 residues. Germline loops: CDR1 LNHNV, CDR2 YYDKDF (reference sequence). The CDR3 protein is CATSIDRVVDGYTF. The CDR3 region has the DNA TGTGCCACCAGCATCGACAGGGTAGTAGATGGCTACACCTTC.

The rearrangement links TRBV5-1 to TRBJ1-1; no clear D. Trimming removed 3 bases from V and 3 bases from J, with 15 bases in between. Germline-derived CDR1 and CDR2 are SGHRS and YFSETQ. This CDR3 has 15 residues. The CDR3 coding sequence is TGCGCCAGCAGCTCGGGCGATTGGGAGTACACTGAAGCTTTCTTT. Encoded protein: CASSSGDWEYTEAFF.

V usage is TRBV3-1 (or the pseudogene TRBV3-2) and J usage is TRBJ1-4; TRBD1 might be the D (6 bases). CDR1 and CDR2 (germline): LGHDT, YNNKEL (reference sequence). The CDR3 is 12 amino acids. Deletions cut 11 bases from V and 7 bases from J, with 14 bases between. The CDR3 reads CAAGGLREKLFF. The CDR3 nucleotides read TGTGCCGCCGGGGGGCTACGTGAAAAACTGTTTTTT.

This clone was recorded only once. This rearrangement joins TRBV7-9 to TRBJ2-2; 8 bases fit TRBD1. With 3 bases clipped from V and 6 bases from J, the junction kept 12 bases outside the gene matches. CDR1 is SEHNR, CDR2 FQNEAQ, per germline (reference sequence). The CDR3 totals 17 residues. CDR3 sequence (DNA): TGTGCCAGCAGCTTTTATCAGGGGGCGCAGACCGCCGGGGAGCTGTTTTTT. Translation: CASSFYQGAQTAGELFF.

The J gene is TRBJ2-5, the V gene TRBV5-4, with 7 bases that match TRBD2. Germline lookup yields CDR1 SGHNT and CDR2 YYREEE (reference sequence). The V segment lost 0 bases and the J segment 5 bases; nucleotides outside the gene matches: 7. This CDR3 is 15 amino acids long. Written as DNA, the CDR3 is TGTGCCAGCAGCTTGGGACTAGCCCCCAAGGAGACCCAGTACTTC. Amino acids: CASSLGLAPKETQYF.

This chain joins TRBV5-1 and TRBJ2-3; D perhaps matches TRBD1 (6 bases). V lost 0 bases, J lost 3 bases, and 17 bases lay in between. This CDR3 is 17 amino acids long. Germline CDR1 SGHRS, CDR2 YFSETQ. The CDR3, as DNA: TGCGCCAGCAGCTTGGTAACCAGGGGCGCAGGAACAGATACGCAGTATTTT. Protein product: CASSLVTRGAGTDTQYF.

This sequence joins TRBV2 and TRBJ2-7, with 10 bases matching TRBD2. V lost 6 bases, J lost 1 base, and 9 bases stayed unmatched. Germline CDR1 SNHLY, CDR2 FYNNEI. The CDR3 runs to 16 residues. CDR3 residues: CASSPTLAGMSYEQYF. The CDR3 nucleotides are TGTGCCAGCAGCCCAACACTAGCGGGGATGTCCTACGAGCAGTACTTC. Using reference TRBV2 and TRBJ2-7 for the parts outside the CDR3, the full variable domain is EPEVTQTPSHQVTQMGQEVILRCVPISNHLYFYWYRQILGQKVEFLVSFYNNEISEKSEIFDDQFSVERPDGSNFTLKIRSTKLEDSAMYFCASSPTLAGMSYEQYFGPGTRLTVT.

The chain has TRBV6-5 and TRBJ1-4; no clear D gene. The ends were cut back, 6 bases at V and 11 bases at J, with 22 bases in the middle. The germline V gene has CDR1 MNHEY and CDR2 SVGAGI. The CDR3 length is 15 residues. The CDR3, as DNA: TGTGCCAGCAGCACTAGAACTTACCCCGTTGGGAAACTGTTTTTT. It encodes CASSTRTYPVGKLFF.

The chain joins TRBV7-2 to TRBJ1-2; D perhaps matches TRBD1 (6 bases). V dropped 0 bases and J dropped 4 bases, with 15 bases sitting between them. Germline V gene sequence: CDR1 SGHTA, CDR2 FQGNSA. The CDR3 runs to 16 residues. CDR3 in amino acids: CASSLAGAVGGYGYTF. The CDR3 DNA reads as TGTGCCAGCAGCTTAGCGGGGGCGGTGGGTGGCTATGGCTACACCTTC.

The chain joins TRBV5-5 to TRBJ2-2, with TRBD1 matching 10 bases. This CDR3 region has 16 residues. J was trimmed by 3 bases and V by 6 bases; bases with no gene match: 8. Germline CDR1 reads SGHKS; CDR2 reads YYEKEE (reference sequence). The CDR3 nucleotides are TGTGCCAGCACCCCGACAGGGGGCCCTGACACCGGGGAGCTGTTTTTT. Translating it yields CASTPTGGPDTGELFF.

This sequence joins TRBV7-8 and TRBJ2-1; 7 nucleotides agree with TRBD1. The CDR3 loop spans 15 amino acids. V gave up 4 bases and J gave up 5 bases; unmatched junction bases: 8. The germline V gene has CDR1 SGHVS and CDR2 FQNEAQ. As DNA, the CDR3 is TGTGCCAGCAGCTCCCGACAGGGCCCTAACAATGAGCAGTTCTTC. It codes for CASSSRQGPNNEQFF.